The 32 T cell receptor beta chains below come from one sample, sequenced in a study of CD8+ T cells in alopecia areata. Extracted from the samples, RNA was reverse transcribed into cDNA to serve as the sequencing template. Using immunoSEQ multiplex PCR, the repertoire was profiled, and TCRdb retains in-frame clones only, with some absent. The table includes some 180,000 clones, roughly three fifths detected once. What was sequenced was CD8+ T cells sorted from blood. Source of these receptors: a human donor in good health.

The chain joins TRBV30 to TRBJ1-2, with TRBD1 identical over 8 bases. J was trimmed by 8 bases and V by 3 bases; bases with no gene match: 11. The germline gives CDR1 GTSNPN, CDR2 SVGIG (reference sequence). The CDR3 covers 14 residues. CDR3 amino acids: CAWRRAGGAGGYTF. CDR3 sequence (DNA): TGTGCCTGGAGAAGAGCAGGGGGCGCCGGCGGCTACACCTTC.

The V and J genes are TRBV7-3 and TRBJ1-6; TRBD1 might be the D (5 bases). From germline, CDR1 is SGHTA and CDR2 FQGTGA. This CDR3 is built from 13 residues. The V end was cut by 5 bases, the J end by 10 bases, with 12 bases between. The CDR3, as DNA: TGTGCCAGCAGCCCGGGGTGGGGCTCACCCCTCCACTTT. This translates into CASSPGWGSPLHF.

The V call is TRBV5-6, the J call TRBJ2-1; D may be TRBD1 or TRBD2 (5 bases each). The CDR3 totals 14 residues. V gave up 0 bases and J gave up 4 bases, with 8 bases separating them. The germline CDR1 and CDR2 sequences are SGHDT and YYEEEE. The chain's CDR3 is CASSLGWGYNEQFF. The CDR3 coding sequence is TGTGCCAGCAGCTTGGGGTGGGGGTACAATGAGCAGTTCTTC. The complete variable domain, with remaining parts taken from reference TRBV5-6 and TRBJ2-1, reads DAGVTQSPTHLIKTRGQQVTLRCSPKSGHDTVSWYQQALGQGPQFIFQYYEEEERQRGNFPDRFSGHQFPNYSSELNVNALLLGDSALYLCASSLGWGYNEQFFGPGTRLTVL.

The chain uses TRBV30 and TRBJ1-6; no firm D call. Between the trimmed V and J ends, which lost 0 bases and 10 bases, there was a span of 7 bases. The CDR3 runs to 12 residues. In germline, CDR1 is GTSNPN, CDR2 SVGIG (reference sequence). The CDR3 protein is CAWSVLGSPLHF. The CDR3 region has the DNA TGTGCCTGGAGTGTACTTGGGTCACCCCTCCACTTT.

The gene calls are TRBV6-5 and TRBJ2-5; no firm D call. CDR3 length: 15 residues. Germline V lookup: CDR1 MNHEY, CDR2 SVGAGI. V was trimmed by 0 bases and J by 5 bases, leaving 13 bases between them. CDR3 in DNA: TGTGCCAGCAGTTACTCGATAAGGGAATCTGAGACCCAGTACTTC. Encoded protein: CASSYSIRESETQYF.

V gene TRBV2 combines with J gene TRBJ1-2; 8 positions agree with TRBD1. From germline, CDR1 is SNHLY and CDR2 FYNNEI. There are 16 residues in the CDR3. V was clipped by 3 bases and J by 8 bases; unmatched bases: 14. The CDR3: CASSDRGRLIEWGYTF. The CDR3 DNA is TGTGCCAGCAGTGACAGGGGGCGTTTAATAGAATGGGGCTACACCTTC. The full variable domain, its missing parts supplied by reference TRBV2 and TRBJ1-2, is EPEVTQTPSHQVTQMGQEVILRCVPISNHLYFYWYRQILGQKVEFLVSFYNNEISEKSEIFDDQFSVERPDGSNFTLKIRSTKLEDSAMYFCASSDRGRLIEWGYTFGSGTRLTVV.

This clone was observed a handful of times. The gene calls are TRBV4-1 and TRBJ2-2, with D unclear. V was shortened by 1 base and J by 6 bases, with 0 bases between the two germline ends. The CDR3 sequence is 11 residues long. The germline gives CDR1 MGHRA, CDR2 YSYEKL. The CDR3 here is CASSQAGELFF. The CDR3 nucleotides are TGCGCCAGCAGCCAAGCCGGGGAGCTGTTTTTT.

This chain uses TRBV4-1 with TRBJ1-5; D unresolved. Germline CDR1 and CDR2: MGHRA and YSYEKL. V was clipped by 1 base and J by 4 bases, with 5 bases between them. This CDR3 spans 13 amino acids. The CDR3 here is CASSQVFNQPQHF. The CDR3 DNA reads TGCGCCAGCAGCCAAGTTTTTAATCAGCCCCAGCATTTT.

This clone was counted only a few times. The CDR3 DNA sequence: TGTGCCAGCAGCCCCTACCGCCAGGGACAAGAGACCCAGTACTTC. Amino acid sequence: CASSPYRQGQETQYF. V is TRBV11-2 and J is TRBJ2-5; TRBD1 might be the D (5 bases). CDR3 length equals 15 residues. Trimming took off 5 bases at V and 2 bases at J, with 15 bases between the two ends. CDR1 and CDR2 from the germline V gene are SGHAT and FQNNGV.

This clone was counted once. In DNA, the CDR3 is TGTGCCAGCAGTTCGGGCCCATTGGGGGATGAGCAGTTCTTC. This translates into CASSSGPLGDEQFF. This chain uses TRBV6-5 with TRBJ2-1, with D possibly called TRBD1 or TRBD2 (5 bases each). The CDR3 is 14 amino acids. Trimming took 4 bases from V and 8 from J, leaving 15 bases between them. CDR1 is MNHEY and CDR2 is SVGAGI in the germline V gene.

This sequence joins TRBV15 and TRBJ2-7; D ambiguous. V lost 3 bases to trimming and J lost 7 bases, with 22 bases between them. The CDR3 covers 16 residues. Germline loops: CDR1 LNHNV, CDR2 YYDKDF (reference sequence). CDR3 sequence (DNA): TGTGCCACCAGCAGCAGTCTCTATAGGACCTCTGAGGAGCAGTACTTC. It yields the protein CATSSSLYRTSEEQYF.

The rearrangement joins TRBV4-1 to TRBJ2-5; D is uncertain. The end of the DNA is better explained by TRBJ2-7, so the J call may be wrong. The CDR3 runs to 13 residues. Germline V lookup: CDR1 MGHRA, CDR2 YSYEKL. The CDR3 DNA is TGCGCCAGCAGTCCCCGGACGGATTACGAGCAGTACTTC. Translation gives CASSPRTDYEQYF.

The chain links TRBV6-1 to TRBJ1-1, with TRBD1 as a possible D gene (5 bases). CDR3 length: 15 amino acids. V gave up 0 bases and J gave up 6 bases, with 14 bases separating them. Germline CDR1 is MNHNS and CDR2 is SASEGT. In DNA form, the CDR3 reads TGTGCCAGCAGTGAAGCGTGGGGCAGTAAGGCTGAAGCTTTCTTT. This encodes CASSEAWGSKAEAFF.

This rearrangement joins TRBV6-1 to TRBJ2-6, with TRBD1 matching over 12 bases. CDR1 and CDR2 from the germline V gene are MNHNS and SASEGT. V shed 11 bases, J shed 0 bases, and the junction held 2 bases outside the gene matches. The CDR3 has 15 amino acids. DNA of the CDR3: TGTGCCCCGGGACAGGGGGCCTCTGGGGCCAACGTCCTGACTTTC. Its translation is CAPGQGASGANVLTF.

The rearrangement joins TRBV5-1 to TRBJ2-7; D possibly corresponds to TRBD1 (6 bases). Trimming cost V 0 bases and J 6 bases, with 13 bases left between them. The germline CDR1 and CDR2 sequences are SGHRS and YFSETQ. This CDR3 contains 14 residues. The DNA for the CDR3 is TGCGCCAGCAGCTTGGCGACAGGCCGGCCCGAGCAGTACTTC. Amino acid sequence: CASSLATGRPEQYF.

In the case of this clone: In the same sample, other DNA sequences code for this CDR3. CDR3 loop: CASSSSYEQYF. CDR3 bases: TGTGCCAGCAGCAGCTCCTACGAGCAGTACTTC. The chain links TRBV5-4 to TRBJ2-7; D gene uncertain. V lost 4 bases and J lost 0, with 2 bases in between. The CDR3 sequence is 11 residues long. Germline assignment: CDR1 SGHNT and CDR2 YYREEE (reference sequence).

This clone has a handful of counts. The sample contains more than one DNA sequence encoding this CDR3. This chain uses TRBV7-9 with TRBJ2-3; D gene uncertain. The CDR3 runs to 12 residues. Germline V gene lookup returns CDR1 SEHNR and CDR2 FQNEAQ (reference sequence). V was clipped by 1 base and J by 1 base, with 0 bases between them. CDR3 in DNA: TGTGCCAGCAGCTTAGGCACAGATACGCAGTATTTT. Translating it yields CASSLGTDTQYF.

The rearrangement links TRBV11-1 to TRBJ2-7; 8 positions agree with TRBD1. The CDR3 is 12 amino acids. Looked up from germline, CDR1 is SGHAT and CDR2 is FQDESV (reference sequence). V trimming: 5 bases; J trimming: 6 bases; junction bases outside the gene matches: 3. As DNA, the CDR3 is TGTGCCAGCAGCCCGACAGGGGTCGAGCAGTACTTC. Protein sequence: CASSPTGVEQYF.

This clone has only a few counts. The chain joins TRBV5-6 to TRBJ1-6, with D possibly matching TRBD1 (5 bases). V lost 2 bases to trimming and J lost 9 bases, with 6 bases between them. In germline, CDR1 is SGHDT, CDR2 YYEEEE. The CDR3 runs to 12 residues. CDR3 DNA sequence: TGTGCCAGCAGCTTCGGGGGTTCACCCCTCCACTTT. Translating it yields CASSFGGSPLHF.

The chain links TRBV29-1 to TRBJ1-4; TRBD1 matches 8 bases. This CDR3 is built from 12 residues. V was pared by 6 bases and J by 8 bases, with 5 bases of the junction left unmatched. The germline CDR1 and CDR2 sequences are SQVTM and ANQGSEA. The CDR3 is CSVMDRDEKLFF. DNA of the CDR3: TGCAGCGTCATGGACAGGGACGAAAAACTGTTTTTT. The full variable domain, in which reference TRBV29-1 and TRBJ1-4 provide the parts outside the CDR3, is SAVISQKPSRDICQRGTSLTIQCQVDSQVTMMFWYRQQPGQSLTLIATANQGSEATYESGFVIDKFPISRPNLTFSTLTVSNMSPEDSSIYLCSVMDRDEKLFFGSGTQLSVL.

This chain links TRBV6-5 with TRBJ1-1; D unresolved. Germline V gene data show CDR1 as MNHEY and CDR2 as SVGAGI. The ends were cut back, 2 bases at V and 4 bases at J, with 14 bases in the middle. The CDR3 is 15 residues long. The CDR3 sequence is CASSYPPSVGTEAFF. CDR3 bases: TGTGCCAGCAGTTACCCCCCCTCTGTAGGCACTGAAGCTTTCTTT.

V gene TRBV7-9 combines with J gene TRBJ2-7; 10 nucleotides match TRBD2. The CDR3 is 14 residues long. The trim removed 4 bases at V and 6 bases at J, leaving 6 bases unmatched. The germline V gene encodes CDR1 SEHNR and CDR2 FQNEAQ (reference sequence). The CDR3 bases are TGTGCCAGCAGCTCCAGCGGGGGGGCGCCCGAGCAGTACTTC. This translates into CASSSSGGAPEQYF. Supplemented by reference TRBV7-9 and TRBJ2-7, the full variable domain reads DTGVSQNPRHKITKRGQNVTFRCDPISEHNRLYWYRQTLGQGPEFLTYFQNEAQLEKSRLLSDRFSAERPKGSFSTLEIQRTEQGDSAMYLCASSSSGGAPEQYFGPGTRLTVT.

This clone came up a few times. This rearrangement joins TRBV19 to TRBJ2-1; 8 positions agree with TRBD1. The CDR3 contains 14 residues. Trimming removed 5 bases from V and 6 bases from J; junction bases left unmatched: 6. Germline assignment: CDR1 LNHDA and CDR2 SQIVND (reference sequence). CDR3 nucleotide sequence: TGTGCCAGTAGTCCTGACAGGGGTGTCAATGAGCAGTTCTTC. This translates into CASSPDRGVNEQFF. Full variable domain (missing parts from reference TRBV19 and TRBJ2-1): DGGITQSPKYLFRKEGQNVTLSCEQNLNHDAMYWYRQDPGQGLRLIYYSQIVNDFQKGDIAEGYSVSREKKESFPLTVTSAQKNPTAFYLCASSPDRGVNEQFFGPGTRLTVL.

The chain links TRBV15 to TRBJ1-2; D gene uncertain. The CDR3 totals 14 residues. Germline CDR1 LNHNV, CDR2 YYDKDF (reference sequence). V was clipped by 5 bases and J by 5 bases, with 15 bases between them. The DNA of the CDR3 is TGTGCCACCAGCGCTCAGGACGGAACGTATGGCTACACCTTC. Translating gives CATSAQDGTYGYTF.

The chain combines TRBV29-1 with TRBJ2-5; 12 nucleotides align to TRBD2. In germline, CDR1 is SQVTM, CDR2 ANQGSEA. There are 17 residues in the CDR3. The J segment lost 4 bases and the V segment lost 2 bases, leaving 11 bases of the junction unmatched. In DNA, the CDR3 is TGCAGCGTTGAATTTCCCGGACTAGCGGGGCGGGGAGAGACCCAGTACTTC. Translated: CSVEFPGLAGRGETQYF.

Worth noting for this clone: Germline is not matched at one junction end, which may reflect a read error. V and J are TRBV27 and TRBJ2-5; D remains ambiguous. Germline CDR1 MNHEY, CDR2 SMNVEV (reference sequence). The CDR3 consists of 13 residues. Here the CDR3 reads CASSLSRWETQYF. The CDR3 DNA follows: TGTGCCAGCAGTCTATCGAGGTGGGAGACCCAGTACTTC.

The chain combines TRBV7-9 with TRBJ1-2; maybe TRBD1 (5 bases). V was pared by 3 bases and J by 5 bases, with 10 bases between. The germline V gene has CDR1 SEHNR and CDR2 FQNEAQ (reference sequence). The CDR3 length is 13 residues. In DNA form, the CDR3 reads TGTGCCAGCAGCTTTTCCGAGGGGTATGGCTACACCTTC. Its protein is CASSFSEGYGYTF.

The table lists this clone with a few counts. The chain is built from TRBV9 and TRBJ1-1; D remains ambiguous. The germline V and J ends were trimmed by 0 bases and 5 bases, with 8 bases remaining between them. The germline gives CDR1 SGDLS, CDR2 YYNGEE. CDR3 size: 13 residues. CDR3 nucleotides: TGTGCCAGCAGCGTAGGGGCAAAAACTGAAGCTTTCTTT. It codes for CASSVGAKTEAFF.

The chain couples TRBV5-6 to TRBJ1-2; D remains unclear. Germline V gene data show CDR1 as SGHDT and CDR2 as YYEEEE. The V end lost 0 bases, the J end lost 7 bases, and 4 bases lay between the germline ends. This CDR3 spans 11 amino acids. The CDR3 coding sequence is TGTGCCAGCAGCTTGGGGGGTGGCTACACCTTC. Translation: CASSLGGGYTF.

CDR3 DNA: TGTGCCAGCACTTGGGCGGGTGAAGCTTTCTTT. Translation gives CASTWAGEAFF. V and J are TRBV27 and TRBJ1-1, with no clear D. In germline, CDR1 is MNHEY, CDR2 SMNVEV (reference sequence). V dropped 7 bases and J dropped 7 bases, with 10 bases sitting between them. The CDR3 runs to 11 residues.

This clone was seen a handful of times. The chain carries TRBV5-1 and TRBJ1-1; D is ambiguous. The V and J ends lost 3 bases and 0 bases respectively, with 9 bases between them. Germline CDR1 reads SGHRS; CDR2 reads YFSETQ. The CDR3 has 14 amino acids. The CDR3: CASSSLYVNTEAFF. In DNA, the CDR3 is TGCGCCAGCAGCTCCCTCTACGTGAACACTGAAGCTTTCTTT.

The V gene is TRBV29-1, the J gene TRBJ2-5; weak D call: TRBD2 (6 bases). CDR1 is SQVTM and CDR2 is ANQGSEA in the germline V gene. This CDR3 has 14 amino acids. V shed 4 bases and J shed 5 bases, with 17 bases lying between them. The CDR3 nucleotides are TGCAGCGTTGCGTTCCGGGGAGGAGTGGAGACCCAGTACTTC. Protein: CSVAFRGGVETQYF.